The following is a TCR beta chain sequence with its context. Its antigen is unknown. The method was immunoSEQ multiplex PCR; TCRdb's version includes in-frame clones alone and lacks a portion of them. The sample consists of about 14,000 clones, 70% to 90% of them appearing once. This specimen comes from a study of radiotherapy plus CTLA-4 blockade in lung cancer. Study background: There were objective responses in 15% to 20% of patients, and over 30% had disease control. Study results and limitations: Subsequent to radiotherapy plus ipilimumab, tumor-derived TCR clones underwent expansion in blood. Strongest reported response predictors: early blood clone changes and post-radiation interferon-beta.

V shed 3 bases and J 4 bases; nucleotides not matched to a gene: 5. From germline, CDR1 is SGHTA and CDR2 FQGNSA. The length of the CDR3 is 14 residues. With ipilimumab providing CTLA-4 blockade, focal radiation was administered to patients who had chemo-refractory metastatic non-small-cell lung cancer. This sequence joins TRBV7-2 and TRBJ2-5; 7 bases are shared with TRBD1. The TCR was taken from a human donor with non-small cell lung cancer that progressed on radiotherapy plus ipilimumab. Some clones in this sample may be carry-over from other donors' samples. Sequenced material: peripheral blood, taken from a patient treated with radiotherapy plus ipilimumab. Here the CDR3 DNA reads TGTGCCAGCAGCTTGGGACAGAAACCAGAGACCCAGTACTTC. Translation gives CASSLGQKPETQYF.